The entry that follows covers one T cell receptor beta chain sequence. What it binds is not known. The data originate from a study of cytomegalovirus exposure and HLA in healthy donors. CDR3 size: 18 residues. The germline CDR1 and CDR2 sequences are SGHVS and FQNEAQ. V lost 3 bases and J lost 0, with 17 bases in between. General study results and limits: Based on reports, TCR beta sequences accurately predicted HLA-A and HLA-B alleles for most subjects.

Both 60 Vbeta primers and 13 Jbeta primers went into the PCR. Profiled with immunoSEQ multiplex PCR; TCRdb holds only in-frame clones, not every one. The sample table sets out 150,000 or so clones. Material for sequencing was PBMCs. The TCR originated in a woman aged 18-29 years in good health and CMV-seronegative. The rearrangement uses TRBV7-8 and TRBJ2-2; D possibly corresponds to TRBD2 (6 bases). The CDR3 nucleotides are TGTGCCAGCAGCTTTATAGGACGGGGGATGACGAACACCGGGGAGCTGTTTTTT. This translates into CASSFIGRGMTNTGELFF. Full variable domain (rest looked up from reference TRBV7-8 and TRBJ2-2): GAGVSQSPRYKVAKRGQDVALRCDPISGHVSLFWYQQALGQGPEFLTYFQNEAQLDKSGLPSDRFFAERPEGSVSTLKIQRTQQEDSAVYLCASSFIGRGMTNTGELFFGEGSRLTVL.